This TCR beta chain emerged from a study of response to subunit inactivated influenza vaccine. General study findings and limits: Every seasonal influenza vaccination brings in few new T cells, the authors suggested.

As concerns this clonotype: Its specificity is not known.

TCRdb processed the RT-PCR reads anew with MiXCR; each CDR3 protein has one entry. The sample yields roughly 650,000 distinct CDR3 sequences, approximately 14% seen once. Sequenced material: PBMCs from blood, taken 11 to 12 days after vaccination. This receptor was obtained from a man aged 45 to 65 who received an inactivated influenza vaccine.

The CDR3 nucleotides read TGTGCCAGCAGTTTAGGGGGCAGTTATGAGACCCAGTACTTC. As protein: CASSLGGSYETQYF. The chain joins TRBV12-3 or TRBV12-4 to TRBJ2-5; possible D gene TRBD1, 5 bases. The CDR3 totals 14 residues. Trimming stripped 1 base from V and 5 bases from J, with 11 bases between.